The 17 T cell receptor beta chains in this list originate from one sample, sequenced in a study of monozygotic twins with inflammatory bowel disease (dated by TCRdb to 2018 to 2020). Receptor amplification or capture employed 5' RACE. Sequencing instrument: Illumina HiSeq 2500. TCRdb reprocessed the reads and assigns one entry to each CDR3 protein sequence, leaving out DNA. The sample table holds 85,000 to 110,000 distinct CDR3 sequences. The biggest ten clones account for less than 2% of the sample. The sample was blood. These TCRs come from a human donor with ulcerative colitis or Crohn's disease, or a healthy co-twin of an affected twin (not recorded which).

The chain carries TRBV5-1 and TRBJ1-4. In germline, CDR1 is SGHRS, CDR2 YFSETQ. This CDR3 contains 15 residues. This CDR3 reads CASSLEGRSGEKLFF.

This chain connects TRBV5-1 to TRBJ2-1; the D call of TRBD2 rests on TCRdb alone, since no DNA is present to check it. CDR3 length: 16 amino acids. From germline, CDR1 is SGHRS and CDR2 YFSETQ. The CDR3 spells CASSGLSSSSYNEQFF.

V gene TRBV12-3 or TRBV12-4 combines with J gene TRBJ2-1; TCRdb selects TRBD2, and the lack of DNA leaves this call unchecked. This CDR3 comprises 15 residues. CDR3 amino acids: CASSIQLAGPGEQFF.

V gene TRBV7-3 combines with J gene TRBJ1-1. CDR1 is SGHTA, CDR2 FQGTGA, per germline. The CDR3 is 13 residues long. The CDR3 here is CASGLKSGTEAFF.

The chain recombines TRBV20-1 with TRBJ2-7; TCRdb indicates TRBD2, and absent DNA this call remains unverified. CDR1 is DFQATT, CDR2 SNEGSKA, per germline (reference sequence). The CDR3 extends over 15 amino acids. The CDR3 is CSVTQPGLRTYEQYF.

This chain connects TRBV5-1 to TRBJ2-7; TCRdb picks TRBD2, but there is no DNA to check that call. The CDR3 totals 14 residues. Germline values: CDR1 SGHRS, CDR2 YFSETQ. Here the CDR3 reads CASSLAGGTYEQYF.

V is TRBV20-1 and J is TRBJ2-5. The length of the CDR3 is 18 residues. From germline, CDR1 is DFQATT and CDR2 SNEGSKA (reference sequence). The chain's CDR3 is CSARDVGSNLPRQETQYF.

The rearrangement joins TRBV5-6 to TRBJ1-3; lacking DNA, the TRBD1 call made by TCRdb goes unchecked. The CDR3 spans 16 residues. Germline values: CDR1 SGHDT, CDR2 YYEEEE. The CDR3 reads CASSPGRLTSGNTIYF.

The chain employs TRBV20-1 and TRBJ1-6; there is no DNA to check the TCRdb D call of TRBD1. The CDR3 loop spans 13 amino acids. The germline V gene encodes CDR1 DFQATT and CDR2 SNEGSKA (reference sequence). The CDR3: CSAHGTTYSPLHF.

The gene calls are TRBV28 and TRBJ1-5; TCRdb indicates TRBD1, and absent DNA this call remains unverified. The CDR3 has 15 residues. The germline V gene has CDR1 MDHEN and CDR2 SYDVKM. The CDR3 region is CASSLNRGPVQPQHF.

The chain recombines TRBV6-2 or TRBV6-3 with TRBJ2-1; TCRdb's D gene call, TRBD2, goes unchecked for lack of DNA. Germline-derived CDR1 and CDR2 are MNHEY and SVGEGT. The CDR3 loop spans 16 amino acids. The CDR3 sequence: CASSPLPSGPYNEQFF.

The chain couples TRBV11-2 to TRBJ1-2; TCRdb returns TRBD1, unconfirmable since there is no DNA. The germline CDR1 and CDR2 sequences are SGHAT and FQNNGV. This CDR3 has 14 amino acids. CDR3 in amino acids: CASSLEVGGYGYTF.

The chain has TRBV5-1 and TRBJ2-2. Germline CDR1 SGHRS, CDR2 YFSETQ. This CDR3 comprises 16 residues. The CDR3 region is CASSLSSRQNTGELFF.

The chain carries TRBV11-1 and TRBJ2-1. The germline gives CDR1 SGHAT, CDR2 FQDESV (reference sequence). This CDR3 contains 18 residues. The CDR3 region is CASSLEWPERLLYNEQFF.

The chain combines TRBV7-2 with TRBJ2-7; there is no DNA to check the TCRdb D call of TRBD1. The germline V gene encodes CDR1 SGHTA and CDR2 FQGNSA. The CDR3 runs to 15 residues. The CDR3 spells CASSERTVWRIEQYF.

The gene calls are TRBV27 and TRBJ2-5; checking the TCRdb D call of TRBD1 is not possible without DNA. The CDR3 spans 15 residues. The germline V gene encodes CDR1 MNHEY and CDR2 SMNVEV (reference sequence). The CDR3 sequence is CASSDIYMGTVSQYF.

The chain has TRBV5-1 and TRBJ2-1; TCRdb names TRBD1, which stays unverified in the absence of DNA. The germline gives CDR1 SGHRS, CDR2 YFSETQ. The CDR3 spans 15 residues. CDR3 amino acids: CASSLVPGAYNEQFF.